The 14 T cell receptor beta chains below were found in one sample sequenced in a study of technical replicates of blood from a handful of donors (dated by TCRdb to the late 2010s). Libraries were prepared through the immunoSEQ multiplex PCR assay. TCRdb re-hosts the immuneACCESS table, in-frame sequences only. Its copies lack some clones; in the studies checked, an unresolved V gene accounts for under half of them, and the cause for the rest is not known. The sample contains tens of thousands of clones, 95% to 96% of them found a single time. 0.35% to 0.45% of the sample is in the top ten clones. The sample taken for sequencing was T cells isolated from PBMCs. Receptors originate from a human donor in good health.

This clone was counted only a few times. The chain carries TRBV7-8 and TRBJ1-5; D not resolved. The germline V and J ends were trimmed by 0 bases and 4 bases, with 10 bases remaining between them. The CDR3 has 15 amino acids. Germline V gene data show CDR1 as SGHVS and CDR2 as FQNEAQ. This chain's CDR3 is CASSLAIQKNQPQHF. The DNA of the CDR3 is TGTGCCAGCAGCTTAGCAATACAGAAAAATCAGCCCCAGCATTTT.

The rearrangement links TRBV4-1 to TRBJ1-2; D gene ambiguous. The CDR3 spans 15 residues. V lost 0 bases and J lost 4, with 12 bases in between. Germline CDR1 reads MGHRA; CDR2 reads YSYEKL. The CDR3 is CASSQDRRGFYGYTF. The CDR3 nucleotides read TGCGCCAGCAGCCAAGACCGTCGGGGTTTCTATGGCTACACCTTC.

The rearrangement joins TRBV30 to TRBJ1-1; possible D gene TRBD1, 5 bases. V dropped 0 bases and J dropped 0 bases, with 14 bases sitting between them. The length of the CDR3 is 16 residues. The germline V gene has CDR1 GTSNPN and CDR2 SVGIG (reference sequence). CDR3 protein: CAWSVKVGRVNTEAFF. As DNA, the CDR3 is TGTGCCTGGAGTGTAAAAGTGGGCAGGGTGAACACTGAAGCTTTCTTT.

The rearrangement uses TRBV6-5 and TRBJ1-1, with TRBD1 matching 8 bases. The V segment lost 4 bases and the J segment 5 bases; nucleotides outside the gene matches: 9. Germline-derived CDR1 and CDR2 are MNHEY and SVGAGI. The CDR3 loop spans 15 amino acids. The CDR3 is CASSSSTGGGTEAFF. In nucleotides, the CDR3 is TGTGCCAGCAGTTCGTCTACAGGGGGAGGAACTGAAGCTTTCTTT.

V gene TRBV6-5 combines with J gene TRBJ1-3, with D unresolved. Looked up from germline, CDR1 is MNHEY and CDR2 is SVGAGI. This CDR3 has 15 amino acids. The V and J ends lost 0 bases and 4 bases respectively, with 10 bases between them. The CDR3 sequence: CASSYSRELGNTIYF. As DNA, the CDR3 is TGTGCCAGCAGTTACTCCCGGGAGTTAGGAAACACCATATATTTT.

The chain is built from TRBV4-1 and TRBJ1-2; 7 nucleotides match TRBD1. The CDR3 loop spans 14 amino acids. Germline V gives CDR1 MGHRA, CDR2 YSYEKL. The V segment lost 4 bases and the J segment 2 bases; nucleotides outside the gene matches: 4. The CDR3 region is CASSPRQGNYGYTF. CDR3 sequence (DNA): TGCGCCAGCAGCCCCCGACAGGGCAACTATGGCTACACCTTC.

The rearrangement uses TRBV5-1 and TRBJ2-3; the match to TRBD2 covers 11 bases. CDR3 length: 15 amino acids. CDR1 SGHRS and CDR2 YFSETQ come from the germline V gene. The junction had 7 bases not matched to a gene; V was cut back by 5 bases and J by 5 bases. CDR3 sequence reads: CASSLTSGKRDTQYF. The DNA for the CDR3 is TGCGCCAGCAGTTTGACTAGCGGGAAAAGAGATACGCAGTATTTT.

The chain combines TRBV18 with TRBJ2-7; 8 bases align to TRBD1. The V segment lost 5 bases and the J segment 3 bases; nucleotides outside the gene matches: 6. Germline loops: CDR1 KGHSH, CDR2 LQKENI. This CDR3 has 14 residues. The DNA for the CDR3 is TGTGCCAGCTCAGACGGACAGGGAGGCTACGAGCAGTACTTC. The encoded protein is CASSDGQGGYEQYF.

This chain connects TRBV5-1 to TRBJ1-1; 7 bases line up with TRBD1. Germline V gene lookup returns CDR1 SGHRS and CDR2 YFSETQ. The V segment lost 1 base and the J segment 3 bases; nucleotides outside the gene matches: 6. The CDR3 totals 15 residues. The CDR3 loop reads CASSLFSGGDTEAFF. In DNA, the CDR3 is TGCGCCAGCAGCTTGTTTTCAGGGGGAGACACTGAAGCTTTCTTT.

The rearrangement uses TRBV30 and TRBJ2-3; D gene uncertain. The CDR3 spans 11 residues. The V end lost 8 bases, the J end lost 8 bases, and 14 bases lay between the germline ends. Germline V lookup: CDR1 GTSNPN, CDR2 SVGIG (reference sequence). CDR3 sequence reads: CAATWALTQYF. The CDR3 DNA is TGTGCCGCCACCTGGGCTCTTACGCAGTATTTT.

The rearrangement uses TRBV7-9 and TRBJ1-4, with TRBD1 as a possible D gene (5 bases). V was clipped by 8 bases and J by 8 bases, with 15 bases between them. This CDR3 is 13 amino acids long. Germline V gene lookup returns CDR1 SEHNR and CDR2 FQNEAQ (reference sequence). The CDR3 here is CASFEQAWEKLFF. The CDR3 DNA follows: TGTGCCAGCTTTGAACAGGCCTGGGAAAAACTGTTTTTT. The full variable domain, in which reference TRBV7-9 and TRBJ1-4 provide the parts outside the CDR3, is DTGVSQNPRHKITKRGQNVTFRCDPISEHNRLYWYRQTLGQGPEFLTYFQNEAQLEKSRLLSDRFSAERPKGSFSTLEIQRTEQGDSAMYLCASFEQAWEKLFFGSGTQLSVL.

The chain employs TRBV6-1 and TRBJ2-3; D not certain. Germline V CDR1 and CDR2: MNHNS, SASEGT. V was pared by 1 base and J by 2 bases, with 13 bases between. CDR3 size: 16 residues. CDR3 protein: CASSEDPALPTDTQYF. The CDR3 DNA follows: TGTGCCAGCAGTGAAGATCCAGCGCTACCCACAGATACGCAGTATTTT.

The genes are TRBV6-5 and TRBJ1-1; 8 bases align to TRBD1. Trimming removed 0 bases from V and 2 bases from J; junction bases left unmatched: 2. The germline gives CDR1 MNHEY, CDR2 SVGAGI. The CDR3 runs 15 residues. CDR3 protein: CASSYSGQANTEAFF. The CDR3 DNA sequence: TGTGCCAGCAGTTACTCGGGACAGGCTAACACTGAAGCTTTCTTT.

The chain employs TRBV25-1 and TRBJ1-2; D might be TRBD1 (5 bases). V dropped 2 bases and J dropped 4 bases, with 11 bases sitting between them. CDR3 length: 14 residues. Germline V gene sequence: CDR1 MGHDK, CDR2 SYGVNS. In DNA form, the CDR3 reads TGTGCCAGCAGTGAACAGGGATACTTCTATGGCTACACCTTC. Amino acids: CASSEQGYFYGYTF.